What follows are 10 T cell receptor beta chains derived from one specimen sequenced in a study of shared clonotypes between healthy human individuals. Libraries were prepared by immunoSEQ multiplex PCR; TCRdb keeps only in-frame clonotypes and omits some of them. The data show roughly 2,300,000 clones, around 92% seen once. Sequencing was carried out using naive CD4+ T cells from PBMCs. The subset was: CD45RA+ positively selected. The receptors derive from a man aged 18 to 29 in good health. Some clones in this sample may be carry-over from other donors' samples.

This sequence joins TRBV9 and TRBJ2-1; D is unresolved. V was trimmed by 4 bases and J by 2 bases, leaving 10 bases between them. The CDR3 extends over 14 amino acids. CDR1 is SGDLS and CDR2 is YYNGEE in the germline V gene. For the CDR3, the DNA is TGTGCCAGCAGCTCCAGTGTTCCCTACAATGAGCAGTTCTTC. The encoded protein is CASSSSVPYNEQFF.

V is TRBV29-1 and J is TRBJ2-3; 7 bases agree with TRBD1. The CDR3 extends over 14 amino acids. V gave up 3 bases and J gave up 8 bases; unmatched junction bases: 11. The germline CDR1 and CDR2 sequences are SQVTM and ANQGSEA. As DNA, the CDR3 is TGCAGCGTTGATTCGGGACAGAGCGTCGGTACGCAGTATTTT. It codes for CSVDSGQSVGTQYF.

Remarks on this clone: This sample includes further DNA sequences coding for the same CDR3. The CDR3 coding sequence is TGTGCCAGCAGCCAAGTGGGAGGGGGCACTGAAGCTTTCTTT. Amino acids: CASSQVGGGTEAFF. The chain recombines TRBV4-2 with TRBJ1-1; tentative D call: TRBD1 (6 bases). V lost 1 base and J lost 4, with 10 bases in between. The germline CDR1 and CDR2 sequences are LGHNA and YNFKEQ. The CDR3 extends over 14 amino acids.

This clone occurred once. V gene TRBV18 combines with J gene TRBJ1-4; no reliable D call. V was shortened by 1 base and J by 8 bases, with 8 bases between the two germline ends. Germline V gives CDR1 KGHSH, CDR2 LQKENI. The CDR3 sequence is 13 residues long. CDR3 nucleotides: TGTGCCAGCTCACCACTTGAGCGGGAAAAACTGTTTTTT. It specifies CASSPLEREKLFF.

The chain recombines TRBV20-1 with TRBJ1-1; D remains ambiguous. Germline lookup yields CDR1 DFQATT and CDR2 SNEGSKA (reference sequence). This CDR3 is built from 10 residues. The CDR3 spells CRSVNTEAFF. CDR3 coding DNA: TGCAGGTCGGTGAACACTGAAGCTTTCTTT.

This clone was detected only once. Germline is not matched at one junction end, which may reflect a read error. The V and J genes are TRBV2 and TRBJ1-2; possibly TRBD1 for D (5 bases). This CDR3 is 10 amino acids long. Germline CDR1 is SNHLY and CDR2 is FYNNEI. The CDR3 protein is CASSVQALSF. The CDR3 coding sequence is TGTGCCAGCAGTGTACAGGCTCTTTCGTTC.

CDR3 loop: CASSSAGGQDTQYF. The DNA for the CDR3 is TGCGCCAGCAGCTCGGCGGGAGGCCAAGATACGCAGTATTTT. The chain has TRBV5-1 and TRBJ2-3; 8 positions agree with TRBD2. From germline, CDR1 is SGHRS and CDR2 YFSETQ. This CDR3 is built from 14 residues. V was clipped by 3 bases and J by 5 bases; unmatched bases: 5. Full variable domain (outside the CDR3, taken from reference TRBV5-1 and TRBJ2-3): KAGVTQTPRYLIKTRGQQVTLSCSPISGHRSVSWYQQTPGQGLQFLFEYFSETQRNKGNFPGRFSGRQFSNSRSEMNVSTLELGDSALYLCASSSAGGQDTQYFGPGTRLTVL.

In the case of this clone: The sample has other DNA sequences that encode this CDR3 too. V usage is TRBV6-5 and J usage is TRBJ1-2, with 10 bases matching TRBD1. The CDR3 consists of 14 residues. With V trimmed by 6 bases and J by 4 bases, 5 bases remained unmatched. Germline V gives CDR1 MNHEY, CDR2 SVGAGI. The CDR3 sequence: CASSSGQGSYGYTF. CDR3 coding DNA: TGTGCCAGCAGCTCGGGACAGGGGAGCTATGGCTACACCTTC.

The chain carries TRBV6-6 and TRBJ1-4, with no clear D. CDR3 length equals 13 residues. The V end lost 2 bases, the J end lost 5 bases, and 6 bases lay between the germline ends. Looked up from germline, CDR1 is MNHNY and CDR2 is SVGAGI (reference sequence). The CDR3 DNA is TGTGCCAGCAGTTACCAGGCAAATGAAAAACTGTTTTTT. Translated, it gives CASSYQANEKLFF.

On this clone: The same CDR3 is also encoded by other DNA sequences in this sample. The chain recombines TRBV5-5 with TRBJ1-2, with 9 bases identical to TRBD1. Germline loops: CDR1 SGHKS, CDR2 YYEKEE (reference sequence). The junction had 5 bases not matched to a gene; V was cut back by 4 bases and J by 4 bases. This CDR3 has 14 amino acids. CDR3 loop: CASSPGQGSYGYTF. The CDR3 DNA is TGTGCCAGCAGCCCGGGACAGGGTTCCTATGGCTACACCTTC.